What follows is one TCR beta chain and its context. This clonotype was found a few times. This clone's antigen is unknown. Base qualities are not provided; no much larger clone lies one nucleotide away. This record comes from a study of blood T cells in healthy people across ages (dated by TCRdb to about 2015). In terms of the full investigation: Template switching captured roughly one uniquely barcoded TCR beta cDNA molecule per two T cells in model experiments. To track age-related changes in TCR beta repertoire diversity, the study relied on deep sequencing normalized with unique cDNA molecular identifiers. The donors were divided into four age groups: young (average around 17 years), middle-aged (approximately 41), aged (roughly 60) and long-lived (around 80). To avoid experimental bias, donors of different ages were distributed randomly across sequencing lanes. Using the same blood draw, the study looked at two additional independent replicas of 1 million unique cDNA reads for two donors, one aged 18 to 29 and the other aged 80 or older.

To prepare the library, 5' RACE was applied. Sequencing took place on an Illumina HiSeq 2500. The second PCR ran for about 6 to 12 cycles and used a J-beta primer mix along with a sample-barcoded 5' primer. Each TCR beta cDNA molecule received a unique molecular identifier from a template-switch 5' adaptor carrying 12 random nucleotides. Each sample yielded at least 2.5 million CDR3-containing paired-end reads. The Mint cDNA synthesis kit, primed by a TRBC-specific oligonucleotide, was used to synthesize first-strand cDNA from all RNA. Following uracil-DNA glycosylase treatment, a first 18-cycle PCR with universal primers M1SS and BC2_uni_R was performed on all cDNA. The original pipeline was this. For normalization, 1 million high-quality reads, each with a distinct molecular identifier, were randomly selected from each sample. Reads with shared molecular identifiers were discarded instead of being binned into consensus sequences. MiTCR, run with a Q25 quality threshold and the strictest error-elimination algorithm, handled CDR3 identification, clonotype clustering and error correction. Lower-bound total TCR beta diversity was estimated with a nonparametric unseen species model using Euler transformation. In TCRdb, the public reads were trimmed at Q25 with fastp and aligned with MiXCR, with productive beta chains retained. Rows are unified per CDR3 protein, each entry keeping the most common DNA and genes. The V and J calls here are based on TCRdb, not the publication. Recorded for this sample are hundreds of thousands of distinct CDR3 sequences; approximately 48% of them occurred a single time. The ten largest clones capture roughly 19% of the sample.

The donors were roughly 39 Caucasian individuals from Russia, aged roughly 6 to 90 years, who were systemically healthy. Each donor gave ten milliliters of peripheral blood, drawn into EDTA-treated Vacutainer tubes. Ficoll-Paque density-gradient centrifugation was used to isolate PBMCs, with at least 6 million obtained per sample. Total RNA was extracted from PBMCs with Trizol reagent, with at least 5.5 micrograms obtained per sample. For every donor, flow cytometry on a PBMC aliquot measured the percentage of naive CD45RAhigh/CD27high T cells. The full study reports these points: There was a strong correlation between observed TCR beta diversity and the percentage of naive T cells measured by flow cytometry. The CMV infection status of donors was not known, potentially confounding age-related changes in expanded clonotypes. Compared with the aged group, more naive CD4+ T cells, fewer expanded clones and increased TCR diversity were shown by the long-lived group, suggesting age selection. Total diversity estimates from one million sequenced T cells were considered lower bounds and underestimates. Conclusive comparison of naive and antigen-experienced compartments was prevented by the profiling of bulk unsorted PBMCs. Observed TCR beta diversity per million T cells fell roughly linearly with age, and a significant reduction was already apparent by age approximately 41.

According to the germline V gene, CDR1 reads SGHTA and CDR2 reads FQGNSA. The CDR3 covers 14 residues, taking in both the cysteine and the phenylalanine. Only the CDR3 region is kept as DNA, spanning 42 bases read in frame from base 1. Deletion took 6 bases off V and 9 bases off J, with a span of 18 bases between the germline ends. This clonotype was obtained from a man between 60 and 70 years old in good health. The sequenced material came from blood. Rearrangement joined TRBV7-2 to TRBJ2-1; the D gene is not confidently resolved. The CDR3 here reads CASSPTWGSGEQFF. The DNA sequence is given as TGTGCCAGCAGTCCCACGTGGGGTTCGGGTGAGCAGTTCTTC.